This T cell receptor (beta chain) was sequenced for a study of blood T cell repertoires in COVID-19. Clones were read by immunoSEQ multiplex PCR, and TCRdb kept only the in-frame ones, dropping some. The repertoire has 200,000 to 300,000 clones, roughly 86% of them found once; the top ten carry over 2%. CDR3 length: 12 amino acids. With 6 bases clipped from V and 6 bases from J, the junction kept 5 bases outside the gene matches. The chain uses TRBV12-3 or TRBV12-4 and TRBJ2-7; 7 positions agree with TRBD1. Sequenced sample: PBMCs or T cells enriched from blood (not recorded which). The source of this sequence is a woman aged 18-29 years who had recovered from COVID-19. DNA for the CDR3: TGTGCCAGCAGCAATAGACAGGGCGAGCAGTACTTC. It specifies CASSNRQGEQYF.